This TCR beta chain is from a study of beta chain features in type 1 diabetes. Study outcomes and limitations: When VDJ junctions were examined, type 1 diabetes patients showed fewer insertions and more deletions. Shorter TCRB CDR3s, moderately but significantly so, were found in Type 1 diabetes patients in all four CD4+ subsets. Comparison showed that naive, central memory and Treg TCRB repertoires appeared more similar among patients than among healthy donors.

Expressed TCRB transcripts were sequenced because the entire RNA isolate underwent reverse transcription. TCRdb's copy holds only in-frame clones and misses some; the assay was immunoSEQ multiplex PCR. The sample has under 300,000 clones, 27% seen once; the top ten hold around 4%. Notes on this clone: Antigen specificity is unknown.

Germline V gene data show CDR1 as SGHTA and CDR2 as FQGNSA. This CDR3 spans 15 amino acids. V was shortened by 0 bases and J by 1 base, with 6 bases between the two germline ends. The source of this sequence is a man under 40 in good health. The J gene is TRBJ2-2, the V gene TRBV7-2; D uncertain. What was sequenced was central memory CD4+ T cells from blood. CDR3 sequence (DNA): TGTGCCAGCAGCTTAGCCCTTCGGAACACCGGGGAGCTGTTTTTT. It yields the protein CASSLALRNTGELFF.